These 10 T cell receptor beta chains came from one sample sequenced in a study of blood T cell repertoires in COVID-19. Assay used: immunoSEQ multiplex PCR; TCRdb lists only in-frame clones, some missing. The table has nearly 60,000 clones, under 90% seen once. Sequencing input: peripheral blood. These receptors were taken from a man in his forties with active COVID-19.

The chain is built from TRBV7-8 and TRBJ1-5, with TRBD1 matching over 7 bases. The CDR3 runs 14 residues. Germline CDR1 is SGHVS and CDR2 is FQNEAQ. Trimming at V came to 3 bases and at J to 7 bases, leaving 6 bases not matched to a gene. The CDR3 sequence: CASSFDRVGQPQHF. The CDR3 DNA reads TGTGCCAGCAGCTTTGACAGGGTGGGACAGCCCCAGCATTTT.

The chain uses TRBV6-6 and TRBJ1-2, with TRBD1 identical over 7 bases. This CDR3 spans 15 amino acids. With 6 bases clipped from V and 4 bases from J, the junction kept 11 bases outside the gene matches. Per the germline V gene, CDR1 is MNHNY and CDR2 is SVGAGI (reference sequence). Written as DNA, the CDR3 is TGTGCCAGCAGCCCCGAAGGGGGCACGGGCTATGGCTACACCTTC. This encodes CASSPEGGTGYGYTF.

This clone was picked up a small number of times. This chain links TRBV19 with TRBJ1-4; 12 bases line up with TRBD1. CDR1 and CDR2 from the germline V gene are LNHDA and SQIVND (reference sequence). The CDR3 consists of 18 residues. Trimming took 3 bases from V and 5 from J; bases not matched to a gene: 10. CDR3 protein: CASSMLPGQGAANEKLFF. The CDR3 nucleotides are TGTGCCAGTAGTATGTTACCGGGACAGGGGGCAGCCAATGAAAAACTGTTTTTT.

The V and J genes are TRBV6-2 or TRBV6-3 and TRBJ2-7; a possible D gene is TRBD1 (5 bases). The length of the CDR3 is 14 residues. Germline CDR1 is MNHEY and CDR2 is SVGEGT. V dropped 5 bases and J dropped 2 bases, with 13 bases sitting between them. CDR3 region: CASSKTKGPYEQYF. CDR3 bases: TGTGCCAGCAGTAAAACTAAGGGGCCCTACGAGCAGTACTTC.

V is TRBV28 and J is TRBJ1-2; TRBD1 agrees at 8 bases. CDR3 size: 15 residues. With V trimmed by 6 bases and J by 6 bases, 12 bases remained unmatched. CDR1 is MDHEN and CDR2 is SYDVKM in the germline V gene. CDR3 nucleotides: TGTGCCAGCAGACCCTCAGTTGACAGGGGAAATGGCTACACCTTC. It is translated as CASRPSVDRGNGYTF.

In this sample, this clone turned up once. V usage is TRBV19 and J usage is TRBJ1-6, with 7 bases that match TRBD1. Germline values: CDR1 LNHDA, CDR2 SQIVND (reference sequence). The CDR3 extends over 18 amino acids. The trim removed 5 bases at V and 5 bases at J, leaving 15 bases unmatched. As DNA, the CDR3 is TGTGCCAGTAGTTTCGCGGGACAGTCCCCGGGGGATAATTCACCCCTCCACTTT. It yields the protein CASSFAGQSPGDNSPLHF.

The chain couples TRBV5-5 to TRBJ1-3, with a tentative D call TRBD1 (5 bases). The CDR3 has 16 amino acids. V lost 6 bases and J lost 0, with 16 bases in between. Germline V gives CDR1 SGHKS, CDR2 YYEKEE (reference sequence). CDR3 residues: CASKKSDSSSGNTIYF. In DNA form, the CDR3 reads TGTGCCAGCAAGAAGTCTGACAGCAGCTCTGGAAACACCATATATTTT.

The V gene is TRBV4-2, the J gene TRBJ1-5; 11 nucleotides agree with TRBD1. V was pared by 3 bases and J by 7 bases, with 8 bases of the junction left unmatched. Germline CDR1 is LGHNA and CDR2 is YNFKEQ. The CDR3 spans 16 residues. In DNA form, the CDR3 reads TGTGCCAGCAGCCACCACCGGGACAGGGGGGACCAGCCCCAGCATTTT. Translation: CASSHHRDRGDQPQHF.

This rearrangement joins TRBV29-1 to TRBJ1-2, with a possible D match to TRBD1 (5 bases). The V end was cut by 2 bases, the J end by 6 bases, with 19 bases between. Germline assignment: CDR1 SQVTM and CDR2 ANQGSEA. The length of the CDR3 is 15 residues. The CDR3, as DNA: TGCAGCGTTGAATCCTACGGGGGATTAGGGGATGGCTACACCTTC. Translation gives CSVESYGGLGDGYTF.

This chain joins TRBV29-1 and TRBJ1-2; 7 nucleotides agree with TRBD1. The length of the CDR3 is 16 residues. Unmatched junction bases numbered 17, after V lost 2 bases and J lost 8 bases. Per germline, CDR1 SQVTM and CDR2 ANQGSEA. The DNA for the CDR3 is TGCAGCGTTGAAAGTCCCTATAGCAACAGGGGTGAGGGCTACACCTTC. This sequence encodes CSVESPYSNRGEGYTF.